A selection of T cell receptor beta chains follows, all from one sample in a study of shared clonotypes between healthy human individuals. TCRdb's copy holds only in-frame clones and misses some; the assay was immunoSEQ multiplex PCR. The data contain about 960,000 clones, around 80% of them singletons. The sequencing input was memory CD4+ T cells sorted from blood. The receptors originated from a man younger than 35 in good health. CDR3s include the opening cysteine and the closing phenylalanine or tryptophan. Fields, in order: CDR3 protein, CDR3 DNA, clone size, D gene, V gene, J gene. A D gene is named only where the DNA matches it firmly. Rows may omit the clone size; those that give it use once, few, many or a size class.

CASSLMQGYLEQYF	TGTGCCAGCAGCTTAATGCAGGGTTATCTCGAGCAGTACTTC	.	.	TRBV7-2	TRBJ2-7
CASSLVGVTDTQYF	TGCGCCAGCAGCTTGGTGGGGGTCACAGATACGCAGTATTTT	once	.	TRBV5-1	TRBJ2-3
CASSQHFPGNTYGYTF	TGCGCCAGCAGCCAACATTTTCCCGGGAACACTTATGGCTACACCTTC	.	.	TRBV4-1	TRBJ1-2
CASSRPDRVREFF	TGTGCCAGCAGCCGACCGGACAGGGTTCGAGAGTTCTTC	.	TRBD1	TRBV27	TRBJ2-1
CASSYSNRDTGELFF	TGTGCCAGCAGTTACTCGAATCGGGATACCGGGGAGCTGTTTTTT	.	.	TRBV6-5	TRBJ2-2
CASSDTGGGETQYF	TGCGCCAGCAGCGATACAGGGGGCGGAGAGACCCAGTACTTC	few	TRBD1	TRBV5-1	TRBJ2-5
CASSPGGSSTDTQYF	TGTGCCAGCAGCCCGGGGGGTTCATCCACAGATACGCAGTATTTT	.	TRBD2	TRBV11-3	TRBJ2-3
CASSRLAAEGAEQFF	TGTGCCAGCAGCCGACTAGCCGCAGAGGGCGCTGAGCAGTTCTTC	.	TRBD2	TRBV28	TRBJ2-1
CASSSGLAGGQETQYF	TGTGCCAGCAGCTCCGGACTAGCGGGGGGACAAGAGACCCAGTACTTC	.	TRBD2	TRBV5-4	TRBJ2-5
CASSTDGSNQPQHF	TGCGCCAGCAGCACGGACGGTAGCAATCAGCCCCAGCATTTT	once	.	TRBV5-1	TRBJ1-5
CASSFGTDEKLFF	TGTGCCAGCAGCTTCGGGACAGATGAAAAACTGTTTTTT	.	TRBD1	TRBV5-4	TRBJ1-4
CASSSRLASSYNEQFF	TGTGCCAGCAGTTCCCGACTAGCTAGCTCCTACAATGAGCAGTTCTTC	.	TRBD2	TRBV27	TRBJ2-1
CASSLMGTTNEKLFF	TGTGCCAGCAGCTTAATGGGGACAACTAATGAAAAACTGTTTTTT	.	.	TRBV7-2	TRBJ1-4
CASRAGTSGRGEQFF	TGTGCCAGCAGGGCCGGGACTAGCGGGAGGGGTGAGCAGTTCTTC	.	TRBD2	TRBV6-5	TRBJ2-1
CASSSATSGGRETQYF	TGTGCCAGCAGCTCAGCGACTAGCGGGGGACGGGAGACCCAGTACTTC	.	TRBD2	TRBV7-6	TRBJ2-5
CAWSSGRGMNTEAFF	TGTGCCTGGAGCTCAGGCCGGGGCATGAACACTGAAGCTTTCTTT	many	.	TRBV30	TRBJ1-1
CAISEGLASYNEQFF	TGTGCCATCAGTGAGGGACTAGCCTCATACAATGAGCAGTTCTTC	once	TRBD2	TRBV10-3	TRBJ2-1
CASSMSLGFTDTQYF	TGTGCCAGTAGTATGTCGTTAGGATTCACAGATACGCAGTATTTT	.	.	TRBV19	TRBJ2-3
CASSQGLGGGGYTF	TGCGCCAGCAGCCAAGGTCTCGGGGGCGGTGGCTACACCTTC	.	.	TRBV4-1	TRBJ1-2
CASSIQGIEAFF	TGCGCCAGCAGCATACAGGGGATTGAAGCTTTCTTT	.	TRBD1	TRBV5-1	TRBJ1-1
CASSFERITDTQYF	TGTGCCAGCAGTTTTGAACGAATCACAGATACGCAGTATTTT	once	.	TRBV27	TRBJ2-3
CASSRDSEKLFF	TGTGCCAGCAGTCGGGACAGTGAAAAACTGTTTTTT	.	TRBD1	TRBV7-9	TRBJ1-4
CASSGGQGGNQPQHF	TGTGCCAGCAGTGGGGGACAGGGGGGCAATCAGCCCCAGCATTTT	.	TRBD1	TRBV2	TRBJ1-5
CASSLAVSTGNNEQFF	TGTGCCAGCAGCTTAGCGGTTTCTACGGGAAACAATGAGCAGTTCTTC	.	.	TRBV7-8	TRBJ2-1
CASSLVGGDITDTQYF	TGTGCCAGCAGCTTAGTGGGCGGAGACATCACAGATACGCAGTATTTT	.	.	TRBV7-2	TRBJ2-3
CAWSQTGLTNEKLFF	TGTGCCTGGAGTCAAACAGGGTTGACTAATGAAAAACTGTTTTTT	.	.	TRBV30	TRBJ1-4
CASSHMETQYF	TGTGCCAGCAGTCACATGGAGACCCAGTACTTC	once	.	TRBV11-1	TRBJ2-5
CASSLQVQETQYF	TGTGCCAGCAGCCTCCAGGTACAAGAGACCCAGTACTTC	.	.	TRBV7-8	TRBJ2-5
CASRGGAGGELFF	TGTGCCAGCAGAGGAGGGGCTGGAGGGGAGCTGTTTTTT	.	.	TRBV2	TRBJ2-2
CASTDSKGARNTEAFF	TGTGCCAGCACCGATAGTAAGGGAGCCAGGAACACTGAAGCTTTCTTT	few	.	TRBV11-2	TRBJ1-1
CASSLGTTGANVLTF	TGCGCCAGCAGCCTAGGGACAACTGGGGCCAACGTCCTGACTTTC	.	.	TRBV5-1	TRBJ2-6
CSVKGIAGTSGSGSTYEQYF	TGCAGCGTAAAGGGGATAGCCGGGACTAGCGGGTCCGGAAGTACCTACGAGCAGTACTTC	few	TRBD2	TRBV29-1	TRBJ2-7
CASSLRDTMNQPQHF	TGTGCCAGCAGCCTCCGGGACACCATGAATCAGCCCCAGCATTTT	.	.	TRBV6-1	TRBJ1-5